This passage covers 10 T cell receptor beta chains from one sample sequenced in a study of cytomegalovirus exposure and HLA in healthy donors. It was with 60 Vbeta and 13 Jbeta primers that the PCR ran. Some clones are missing from TCRdb's copy, which holds only in-frame ones; the method was immunoSEQ multiplex PCR. The profile shows some 160,000 clones, around 84% of them singletons. The material sequenced was PBMCs. The receptors derive from a male donor in good health and CMV-seropositive.

Written as DNA, the CDR3 is TGTGCCTGGAGGCTACTAGCGGAGGTCAGAGCGGGCGGGGAGCTGTTTTTT. It translates to CAWRLLAEVRAGGELFF. The chain links TRBV30 to TRBJ2-2, with TRBD2 matching 8 bases. The CDR3 has 17 amino acids. Trimming cost V 3 bases and J 7 bases; bases outside gene matches: 16. Germline CDR1 and CDR2: GTSNPN and SVGIG (reference sequence).

The J gene is TRBJ1-4, the V gene TRBV18; possibly TRBD1 for D (5 bases). The CDR3 has 13 residues. Trimming pared 4 bases from V and 6 bases from J, leaving 9 bases between. The V gene's germline CDR1 is KGHSH and CDR2 LQKENI. In nucleotides, the CDR3 is TGTGCCAGCTCACAAGGGGAGGATGAAAAACTGTTTTTT. Translated: CASSQGEDEKLFF. The variable domain in full, with the rest retrieved from reference TRBV18 and TRBJ1-4, is NAGVMQNPRHLVRRRGQEARLRCSPMKGHSHVYWYRQLPEEGLKFMVYLQKENIIDESGMPKERFSAEFPKEGPSILRIQQVVRGDSAAYFCASSQGEDEKLFFGSGTQLSVL.

The V and J genes are TRBV7-6 and TRBJ1-1; D perhaps matches TRBD1 (5 bases). The CDR3 is made up of 14 amino acids. V was trimmed by 0 bases and J by 5 bases, leaving 10 bases between them. Germline CDR1 SGHVS, CDR2 FNYEAQ. Here the CDR3 reads CASSLAGAGTEAFF. In DNA, the CDR3 is TGTGCCAGCAGCTTAGCAGGGGCTGGGACTGAAGCTTTCTTT.

V gene TRBV5-6 combines with J gene TRBJ1-1, with D perhaps matching TRBD1 (5 bases). V shed 2 bases and J shed 5 bases, with 19 bases lying between them. The CDR3 is made up of 16 amino acids. Germline V CDR1 and CDR2: SGHDT, YYEEEE. As DNA, the CDR3 is TGTGCCAGCAGCTTTATATCCCAAATGGAGGGGACTGAAGCTTTCTTT. This translates into CASSFISQMEGTEAFF.

A remark on this clone: One end of the junction does not line up with germline, which may come from a read error. The chain carries TRBV5-4 and TRBJ2-6; D is possibly TRBD1 (5 bases). The CDR3 runs to 15 residues. Germline loops: CDR1 SGHNT, CDR2 YYREEE (reference sequence). The CDR3 DNA is TGTGCCAACAGCCCGGCGAGCTCTGGGGCCAACGGCCTGACTTTC. It translates to CANSPASSGANGLTF. Full variable domain (outside the CDR3, taken from reference TRBV5-4 and TRBJ2-6): ETGVTQSPTHLIKTRGQQVTLRCSSQSGHNTVSWYQQALGQGPQFIFQYYREEENGRGNFPPRFSGLQFPNYSSELNVNALELDDSALYLCANSPASSGANGLTFGAGSRLTVL.

The J gene is TRBJ1-6, the V gene TRBV9; 8 nucleotides align to TRBD1. J was trimmed by 10 bases and V by 3 bases; bases with no gene match: 12. The CDR3 is 16 residues long. Looked up from germline, CDR1 is SGDLS and CDR2 is YYNGEE. The CDR3 here is CASSGPGQEAGSPLHF. DNA of the CDR3: TGTGCCAGCAGCGGTCCGGGACAGGAAGCAGGATCACCCCTCCACTTT.

This clone has just one count. This chain uses TRBV19 with TRBJ1-5; TRBD1 aligns across 9 bases. CDR3 length equals 14 residues. Germline V gene lookup returns CDR1 LNHDA and CDR2 SQIVND (reference sequence). With 5 bases clipped from V and 5 bases from J, the junction kept 4 bases outside the gene matches. This CDR3 reads CASSQDRGYQPQHF. The CDR3 DNA reads TGTGCCAGTAGTCAAGACAGGGGGTATCAGCCCCAGCATTTT.

This clone was observed a single time. This chain links TRBV5-1 with TRBJ1-5; D ambiguous. Germline values: CDR1 SGHRS, CDR2 YFSETQ. This CDR3 has 13 amino acids. V gave up 2 bases and J gave up 5 bases, with 8 bases separating them. The CDR3 loop is CASSFTTDQPQHF. The CDR3 coding sequence is TGCGCCAGCAGCTTCACCACTGATCAGCCCCAGCATTTT.

This clone was recorded only once. The V gene is TRBV30, the J gene TRBJ2-5; D is possibly TRBD2 (6 bases). The CDR3 contains 11 residues. Looked up from germline, CDR1 is GTSNPN and CDR2 is SVGIG (reference sequence). With 5 bases removed from V and 7 bases from J, the gap between germline ends came to 11 bases. In nucleotides, the CDR3 is TGTGCCTGGTTTGGGGGGTGGACCCAGTACTTC. This codes for CAWFGGWTQYF.

The CDR3 nucleotides read TGCGCCAGCAGCTCCGGGACAGCCCTAACTAATGAAAAACTGTTTTTT. Encoded protein: CASSSGTALTNEKLFF. The gene calls are TRBV5-1 and TRBJ1-4, with 7 positions matching TRBD1. From germline, CDR1 is SGHRS and CDR2 YFSETQ. V was pared by 3 bases and J by 1 base, with 6 bases of the junction left unmatched. The CDR3 runs 16 residues.